This TCR beta chain was identified in a study of CD8 T cells in Susac syndrome. Germline CDR1 is SNHLY and CDR2 is FYNNEI. J lost 4 bases, V lost 6 bases, and 6 bases had no gene match. The CDR3 length is 14 residues. RNA amounts of roughly 0.45 to 1 ug underwent reverse transcription with random hexamers. TCRdb fed the immunoSEQ multiplex PCR reads into MiXCR, producing one record per CDR3 protein. The profile shows some 160,000 distinct CDR3 sequences, more than 90% of them singletons. The origin of this receptor is a human donor with Susac syndrome. The sample was CD4+ T cells from PBMCs. The chain couples TRBV2 to TRBJ2-5; 9 nucleotides align to TRBD1. The DNA for the CDR3 is TGTGCCAGCAGCACCGGGACAGGGACAGAGACCCAGTACTTC. Protein sequence: CASSTGTGTETQYF.